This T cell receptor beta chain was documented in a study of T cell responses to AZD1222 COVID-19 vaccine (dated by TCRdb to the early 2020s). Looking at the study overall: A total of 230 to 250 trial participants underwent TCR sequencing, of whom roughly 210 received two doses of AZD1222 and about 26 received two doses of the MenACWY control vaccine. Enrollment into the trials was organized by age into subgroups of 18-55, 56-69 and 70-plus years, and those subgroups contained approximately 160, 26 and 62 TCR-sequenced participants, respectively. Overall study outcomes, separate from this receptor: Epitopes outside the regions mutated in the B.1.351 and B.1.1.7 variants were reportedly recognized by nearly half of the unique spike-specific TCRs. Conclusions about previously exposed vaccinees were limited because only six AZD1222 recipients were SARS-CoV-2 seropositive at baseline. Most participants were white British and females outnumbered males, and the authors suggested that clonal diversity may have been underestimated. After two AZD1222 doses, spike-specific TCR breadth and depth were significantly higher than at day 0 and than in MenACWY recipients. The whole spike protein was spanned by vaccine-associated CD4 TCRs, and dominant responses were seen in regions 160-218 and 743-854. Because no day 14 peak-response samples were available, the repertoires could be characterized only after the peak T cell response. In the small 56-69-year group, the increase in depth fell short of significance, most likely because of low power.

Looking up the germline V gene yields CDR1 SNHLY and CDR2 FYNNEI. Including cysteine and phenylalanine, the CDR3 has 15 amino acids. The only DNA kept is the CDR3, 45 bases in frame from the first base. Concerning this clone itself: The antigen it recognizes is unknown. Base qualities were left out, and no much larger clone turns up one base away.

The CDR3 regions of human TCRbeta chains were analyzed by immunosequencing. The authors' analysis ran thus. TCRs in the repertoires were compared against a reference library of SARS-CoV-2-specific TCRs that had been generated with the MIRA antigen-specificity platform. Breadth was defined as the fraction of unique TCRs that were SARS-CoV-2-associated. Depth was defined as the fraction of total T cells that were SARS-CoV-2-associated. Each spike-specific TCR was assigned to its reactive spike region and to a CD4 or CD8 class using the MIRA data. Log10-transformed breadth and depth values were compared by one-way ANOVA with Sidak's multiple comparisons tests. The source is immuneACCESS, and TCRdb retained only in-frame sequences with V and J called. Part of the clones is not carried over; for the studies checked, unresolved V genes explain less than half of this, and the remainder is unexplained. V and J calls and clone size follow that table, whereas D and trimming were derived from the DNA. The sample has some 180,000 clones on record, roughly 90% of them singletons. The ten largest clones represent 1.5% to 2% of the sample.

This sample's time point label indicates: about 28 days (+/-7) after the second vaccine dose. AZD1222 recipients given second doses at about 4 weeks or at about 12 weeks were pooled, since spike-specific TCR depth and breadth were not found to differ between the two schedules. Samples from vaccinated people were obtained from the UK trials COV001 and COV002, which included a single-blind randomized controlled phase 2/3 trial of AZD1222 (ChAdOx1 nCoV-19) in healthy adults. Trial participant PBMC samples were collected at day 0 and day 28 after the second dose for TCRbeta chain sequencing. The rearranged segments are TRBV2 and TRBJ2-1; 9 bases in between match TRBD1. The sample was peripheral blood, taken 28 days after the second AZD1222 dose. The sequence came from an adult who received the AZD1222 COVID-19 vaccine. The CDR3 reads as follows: CADRADRGLYNEQFF. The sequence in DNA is TGTGCAGATAGGGCGGACAGGGGTCTCTACAATGAGCAGTTCTTC.